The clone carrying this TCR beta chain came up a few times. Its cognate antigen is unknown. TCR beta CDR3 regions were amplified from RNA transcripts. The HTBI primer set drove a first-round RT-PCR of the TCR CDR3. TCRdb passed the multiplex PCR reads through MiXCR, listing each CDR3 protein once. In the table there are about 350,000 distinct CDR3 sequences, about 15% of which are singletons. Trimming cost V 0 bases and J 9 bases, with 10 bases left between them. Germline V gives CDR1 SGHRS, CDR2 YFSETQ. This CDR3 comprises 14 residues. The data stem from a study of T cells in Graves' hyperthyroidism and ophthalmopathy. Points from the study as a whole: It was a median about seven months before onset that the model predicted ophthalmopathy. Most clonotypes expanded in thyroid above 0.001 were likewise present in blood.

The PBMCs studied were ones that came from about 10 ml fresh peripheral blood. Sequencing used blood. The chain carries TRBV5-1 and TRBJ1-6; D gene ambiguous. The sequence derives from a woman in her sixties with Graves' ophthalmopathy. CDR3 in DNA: TGCGCCAGCAGCTTGGACGGCAACCCTTCACCCCTCCACTTT. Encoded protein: CASSLDGNPSPLHF.